Shown below are 25 T cell receptor beta chains from a single sample sequenced in a study of identical twins. TCRdb used MiXCR to reprocess the 5' RACE reads, holding one entry per CDR3 protein. Of a few hundred thousand distinct CDR3 sequences listed, less than 20% are singletons. The source material was naive T cells sorted from blood. These receptors came from a man aged 50 to 59 in good health.

This sequence joins TRBV18 and TRBJ2-5; D gene ambiguous. There are 14 residues in the CDR3. Looked up from germline, CDR1 is KGHSH and CDR2 is LQKENI. V lost 4 bases and J 2 bases, leaving 11 bases between the germline ends. The CDR3 here is CASSRWQRQETQYF. The CDR3 DNA is TGTGCCAGCTCACGCTGGCAGCGACAAGAGACCCAGTACTTC.

The table lists this clonotype with many counts. The gene calls are TRBV20-1 and TRBJ1-1; 10 bases line up with TRBD1. The germline V gene encodes CDR1 DFQATT and CDR2 SNEGSKA (reference sequence). V lost 1 base, J lost 1 base, and 0 bases stayed unmatched. The CDR3 totals 14 residues. The CDR3 nucleotides are TGCAGTGCTAGAGGGGACAGGGGGAACACTGAAGCTTTCTTT. As protein: CSARGDRGNTEAFF.

This clonotype was found a few times. This rearrangement joins TRBV30 to TRBJ1-1, with 9 positions matching TRBD1. This CDR3 spans 12 amino acids. In germline, CDR1 is GTSNPN, CDR2 SVGIG (reference sequence). The ends lost 3 bases at V and 5 bases at J; junction bases unmatched: 1. The CDR3 spells CAWSGQGTEAFF. The DNA of the CDR3 is TGTGCCTGGAGCGGACAGGGGACTGAAGCTTTCTTT.

This clonotype showed up just a few times. The rearrangement links TRBV4-3 to TRBJ1-1, with 7 bases matching TRBD1. This CDR3 has 14 amino acids. Germline trimming cut 8 bases from V and 0 bases from J; bases unmatched to any gene: 6. CDR1 is LGHNA and CDR2 is YSLEER in the germline V gene. The CDR3 spells CASARGQMNTEAFF. In DNA form, the CDR3 reads TGCGCCAGCGCTCGGGGACAGATGAACACTGAAGCTTTCTTT.

The J gene is TRBJ1-5, the V gene TRBV7-2; D possibly corresponds to TRBD1 (6 bases). CDR3 length equals 15 residues. Germline lookup yields CDR1 SGHTA and CDR2 FQGNSA. V was cut by 5 bases and J by 3 bases, with 14 bases left in between. Here the CDR3 DNA reads TGTGCCAGCAGCGGGGGTTCGGGGGCCAATCAGCCCCAGCATTTT. It is translated as CASSGGSGANQPQHF.

Ten or more counts support this clonotype. The V gene is TRBV20-1, the J gene TRBJ2-7; 12 bases map to TRBD2. Germline values: CDR1 DFQATT, CDR2 SNEGSKA (reference sequence). The CDR3 spans 16 residues. The J segment lost 5 bases and the V segment lost 3 bases, leaving 11 bases of the junction unmatched. The CDR3 region has the DNA TGCAGTGCTAGGAGGGCTAGCGGGGGGGCTTACGACGAGCAGTACTTC. This sequence encodes CSARRASGGAYDEQYF.

The table lists this clonotype with many counts. The chain joins TRBV7-8 to TRBJ2-1; possibly TRBD1 for D (7 bases). Per germline, CDR1 SGHVS and CDR2 FQNEAQ. Trimming removed 3 bases from V and 15 bases from J, with 18 bases in between. This CDR3 is 13 amino acids long. The CDR3 region has the DNA TGTGCCAGCAGCTTCTCAGACAGGGACTCTCGGTTCTTC. Translating it yields CASSFSDRDSRFF.

CDR3 sequence: CATSGGRQGLKYEQYF. CDR3 DNA sequence: TGTGCCACCAGCGGAGGAAGGCAGGGATTAAAGTACGAGCAGTACTTC. The gene calls are TRBV15 and TRBJ2-7, with D perhaps TRBD1 or TRBD2 (5 bases each). V lost 5 bases and J 4 bases, leaving 21 bases between the germline ends. Germline V CDR1 and CDR2: LNHNV, YYDKDF (reference sequence). The CDR3 is 16 amino acids.

This clonotype was found many times. The J gene is TRBJ2-1, the V gene TRBV6-1; 13 positions match TRBD2. The trim removed 5 bases at V and 9 bases at J, leaving 7 bases unmatched. There are 15 residues in the CDR3. Germline-derived CDR1 and CDR2 are MNHNS and SASEGT. CDR3 protein: CASSQLAGGLGEQFF. In DNA, the CDR3 is TGTGCCAGCAGTCAACTAGCGGGGGGGCTCGGTGAGCAGTTCTTC.

This clonotype has just a few counts. The chain is built from TRBV20-1 and TRBJ1-1; D is possibly TRBD1 (5 bases). The germline CDR1 and CDR2 sequences are DFQATT and SNEGSKA (reference sequence). The ends were cut back, 6 bases at V and 1 base at J, with 18 bases in the middle. The CDR3 is 15 amino acids. This CDR3 reads CSAPPGGVWNTEAFF. As DNA, the CDR3 is TGCAGTGCCCCACCCGGGGGGGTTTGGAACACTGAAGCTTTCTTT.

The chain joins TRBV24-1 to TRBJ2-5; 8 bases are a match to TRBD1. Germline CDR1 KGHDR, CDR2 SFDVKD. V gave up 2 bases and J gave up 2 bases; unmatched junction bases: 6. CDR3 length: 16 amino acids. CDR3 sequence: CATSDSQRTGQETQYF. For the CDR3, the DNA is TGTGCCACCAGTGATTCGCAGAGGACAGGGCAAGAGACCCAGTACTTC.

The CDR3 sequence: CAISELAGTYNEQFF. Written as DNA, the CDR3 is TGTGCCATCAGTGAGCTAGCGGGGACTTACAATGAGCAGTTCTTC. The chain employs TRBV10-3 and TRBJ2-1; 9 bases map to TRBD2. Germline trimming cut 2 bases from V and 4 bases from J; bases unmatched to any gene: 3. This CDR3 has 15 residues. Per the germline V gene, CDR1 is ENHRY and CDR2 is SYGVKD.

For the CDR3, the DNA is TGTGCCAGCAGAGATGGGGGCAATCAGCCCCAGCATTTT. Translating it yields CASRDGGNQPQHF. The rearrangement joins TRBV6-1 to TRBJ1-5; D gene ambiguous. The CDR3 is 13 amino acids. The germline CDR1 and CDR2 sequences are MNHNS and SASEGT. V gave up 6 bases and J gave up 2 bases, with 8 bases separating them.

This clonotype was found many times. The chain is built from TRBV12-3 or TRBV12-4 and TRBJ2-2; D possibly matches TRBD1 or TRBD2 (6 bases each). This CDR3 region has 16 residues. The germline V and J ends were trimmed by 6 bases and 4 bases, with 18 bases remaining between them. CDR3 sequence: CASRFHGGASTGELFF. CDR3 in DNA: TGTGCCAGCAGATTTCACGGGGGCGCCTCCACCGGGGAGCTGTTTTTT.

This clonotype was recorded at least ten times. The chain uses TRBV20-1 and TRBJ2-1, with TRBD2 identical over 11 bases. V trimming: 0 bases; J trimming: 6 bases; junction bases outside the gene matches: 13. Germline values: CDR1 DFQATT, CDR2 SNEGSKA (reference sequence). This CDR3 is built from 18 residues. CDR3: CSARDRVAGGWRSNEQFF. The CDR3 nucleotides are TGCAGTGCTAGAGATCGGGTAGCGGGGGGGTGGAGAAGCAATGAGCAGTTCTTC.

The chain links TRBV28 to TRBJ2-4; possibly TRBD1 for D (5 bases). Germline CDR1 reads MDHEN; CDR2 reads SYDVKM. V dropped 9 bases and J dropped 3 bases, with 12 bases sitting between them. The CDR3 has 13 residues. CDR3 DNA: TGTGCCAGTAGAAGGCAGGGCAAAAACATTCAGTACTTC. As protein: CASRRQGKNIQYF.

This clonotype came up many times. The chain combines TRBV11-3 with TRBJ2-7; D is tentatively TRBD1 or TRBD2 (6 bases each). The CDR3 length is 13 residues. V was cut by 0 bases and J by 6 bases, with 9 bases left in between. Germline assignment: CDR1 SGHNT and CDR2 YENEEA. The CDR3 reads CASSLDGGREQYF. CDR3 sequence (DNA): TGTGCCAGCAGCTTAGATGGGGGGCGCGAGCAGTACTTC.

The rearrangement joins TRBV5-1 to TRBJ2-2, with 7 bases matching TRBD1. Trimming cost V 2 bases and J 4 bases; bases outside gene matches: 5. Germline V lookup: CDR1 SGHRS, CDR2 YFSETQ. This CDR3 has 15 residues. In DNA form, the CDR3 reads TGCGCCAGCAGCTTCGACAGGGTACGCACCGGGGAGCTGTTTTTT. Its translation: CASSFDRVRTGELFF.

The chain joins TRBV11-3 to TRBJ2-3, with unresolved D. The CDR3 is 16 residues long. V was pared by 1 base and J by 3 bases, with 14 bases between. The germline V gene has CDR1 SGHNT and CDR2 YENEEA. CDR3 DNA sequence: TGTGCCAGCAGCTTAGGTTGGGCGCCCGGGACAGATACGCAGTATTTT. It yields the protein CASSLGWAPGTDTQYF.

This clonotype turned up a few times. V gene TRBV2 combines with J gene TRBJ2-5; 9 positions agree with TRBD2. J gave up 5 bases and V 3 bases, and 4 bases lay outside the gene matches. Germline V CDR1 and CDR2: SNHLY, FYNNEI. The CDR3 contains 14 residues. The CDR3 reads CASSDAGGPETQYF. CDR3 nucleotides: TGTGCCAGCAGTGATGCGGGGGGGCCGGAGACCCAGTACTTC. Drawing the rest from reference TRBV2 and TRBJ2-5, the complete variable domain is EPEVTQTPSHQVTQMGQEVILRCVPISNHLYFYWYRQILGQKVEFLVSFYNNEISEKSEIFDDQFSVERPDGSNFTLKIRSTKLEDSAMYFCASSDAGGPETQYFGPGTRLLVL.

There are a few counts of this clonotype. V and J are TRBV27 and TRBJ2-2, with D possibly matching TRBD1 (6 bases). The CDR3 consists of 15 residues. The V and J ends lost 6 bases and 3 bases respectively, with 14 bases between them. Germline values: CDR1 MNHEY, CDR2 SMNVEV (reference sequence). The CDR3 DNA sequence: TGTGCCAGCAGATCCGGGACAATCGACACCGGGGAGCTGTTTTTT. Protein: CASRSGTIDTGELFF.

This clonotype was recorded a few times. The chain uses TRBV15 and TRBJ2-7; D is unresolved. Germline V gene sequence: CDR1 LNHNV, CDR2 YYDKDF (reference sequence). The CDR3 is 15 amino acids. Trimming pared 0 bases from V and 3 bases from J, leaving 12 bases between. The CDR3 spells CATSRDKKGNYEQYF. The CDR3 DNA reads TGTGCCACCAGCAGAGATAAAAAAGGGAACTACGAGCAGTACTTC.

The rearrangement links TRBV5-1 to TRBJ2-7; the D gene could be TRBD1 or TRBD2 (5 bases each). This CDR3 contains 12 residues. From germline, CDR1 is SGHRS and CDR2 YFSETQ. V dropped 4 bases and J dropped 5 bases, with 10 bases sitting between them. The CDR3 spells CASSRGRDEQYF. The CDR3 region has the DNA TGCGCCAGCAGCCGGGGCCGGGACGAGCAGTACTTC.

This rearrangement joins TRBV29-1 to TRBJ2-7, with 10 nucleotides matching TRBD1. This CDR3 spans 14 amino acids. From germline, CDR1 is SQVTM and CDR2 ANQGSEA. V gave up 2 bases and J gave up 4 bases; unmatched junction bases: 5. The DNA of the CDR3 is TGCAGCGTTGAATTACGGGACAGGGGATACGAGCAGTACTTC. Translation: CSVELRDRGYEQYF.

The gene calls are TRBV20-1 and TRBJ2-1; a weak D match, TRBD2 (6 bases). V was clipped by 4 bases and J by 3 bases, with 16 bases between them. Per germline, CDR1 DFQATT and CDR2 SNEGSKA (reference sequence). The CDR3 runs to 15 residues. The CDR3 region is CSATPLAIIYNEQFF. The CDR3 DNA reads as TGCAGTGCTACCCCTCTAGCGATCATCTACAATGAGCAGTTCTTC.